This entry features one T cell receptor (beta chain) sequence. Its specificity is not known. The V end was cut by 5 bases, the J end by 5 bases, with 13 bases between. Germline CDR1 is SGHTS and CDR2 is YDEGEE. This CDR3 contains 13 residues. The source of the sample is a study of STAT5B mutations in CD4+ large granular lymphocyte leukemia. Turning to the study itself: The CDR3 'QG' motif was associated with a particular HLA allele among healthy donors. Study conclusions and caveats: 8/27 top patient clones versus 2/35 control clones were TRBV06-family. Without putative leukemic clones, patient CD4-sorted repertoires remained more clonal than healthy CD4+ repertoires.

Some clones are missing from TCRdb's copy, which holds only in-frame ones; the method was immunoSEQ multiplex PCR. Seen here are 45,000 or so clones, roughly 85% observed once, and the top ten hold around 3%. The chain recombines TRBV5-8 with TRBJ2-5; TRBD1 is a possible D gene (6 bases). The sample comprised CD4+ T cells from blood buffy coats. The origin of this receptor is a human donor in good health. CDR3 sequence reads: CASRLGAGETQYF. CDR3 sequence (DNA): TGTGCCAGCAGGCTGGGGGCAGGGGAGACCCAGTACTTC.